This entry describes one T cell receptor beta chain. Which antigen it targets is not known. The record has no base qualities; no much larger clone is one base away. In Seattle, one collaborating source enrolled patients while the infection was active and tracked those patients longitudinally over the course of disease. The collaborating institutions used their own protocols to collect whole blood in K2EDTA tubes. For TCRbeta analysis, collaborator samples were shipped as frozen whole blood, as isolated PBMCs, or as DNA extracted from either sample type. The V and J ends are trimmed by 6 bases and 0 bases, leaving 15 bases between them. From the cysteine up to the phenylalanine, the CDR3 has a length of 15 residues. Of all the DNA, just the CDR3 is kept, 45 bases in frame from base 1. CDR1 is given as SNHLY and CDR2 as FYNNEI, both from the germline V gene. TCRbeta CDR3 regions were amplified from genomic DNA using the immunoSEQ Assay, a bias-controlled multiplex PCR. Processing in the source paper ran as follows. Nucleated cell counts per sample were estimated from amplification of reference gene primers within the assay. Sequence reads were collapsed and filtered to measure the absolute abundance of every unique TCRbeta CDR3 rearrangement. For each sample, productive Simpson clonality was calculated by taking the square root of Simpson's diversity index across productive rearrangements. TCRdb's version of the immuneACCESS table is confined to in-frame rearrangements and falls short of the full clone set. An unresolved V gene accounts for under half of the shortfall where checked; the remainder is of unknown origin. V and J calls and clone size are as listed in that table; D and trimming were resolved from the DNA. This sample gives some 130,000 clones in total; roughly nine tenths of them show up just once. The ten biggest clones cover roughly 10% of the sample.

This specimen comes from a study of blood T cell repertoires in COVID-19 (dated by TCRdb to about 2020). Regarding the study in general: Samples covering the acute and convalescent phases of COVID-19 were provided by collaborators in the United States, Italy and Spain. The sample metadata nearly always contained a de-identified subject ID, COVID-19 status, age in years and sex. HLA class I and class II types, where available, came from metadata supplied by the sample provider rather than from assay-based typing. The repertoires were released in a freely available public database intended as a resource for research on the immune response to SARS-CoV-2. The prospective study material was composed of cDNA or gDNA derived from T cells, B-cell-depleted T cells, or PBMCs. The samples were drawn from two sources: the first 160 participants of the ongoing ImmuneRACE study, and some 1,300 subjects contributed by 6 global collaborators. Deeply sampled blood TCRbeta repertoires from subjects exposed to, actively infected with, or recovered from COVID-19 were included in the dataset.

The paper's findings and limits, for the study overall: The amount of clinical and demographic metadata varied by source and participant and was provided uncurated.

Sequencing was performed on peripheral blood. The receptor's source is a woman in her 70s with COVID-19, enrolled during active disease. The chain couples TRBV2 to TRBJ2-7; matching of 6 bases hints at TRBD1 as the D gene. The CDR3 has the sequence CASSLDRLLSYEQYF. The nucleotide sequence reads TGTGCCAGCAGCCTGGACAGACTTCTCTCCTACGAGCAGTACTTC.